One TCR beta chain is described in this entry. These data are taken from a study of blood T cell repertoires in COVID-19. On the study more broadly: Sources were T cells, B-cell-depleted T cells, or PBMCs; the material itself was cDNA or gDNA.

The CDR3 runs to 12 residues. CDR1 and CDR2 (germline): SQVTM, ANQGSEA. With 6 bases removed from V and 5 bases from J, the gap between germline ends came to 10 bases. Per the original methods: Amplification with reference gene primers provided the estimates of nucleated cell counts. TCRdb's copy holds only in-frame clones and misses some; the assay was immunoSEQ multiplex PCR. The V and J calls and clone size were taken over from that table, and D and trimming were inferred from the DNA. Of over 250,000 clones listed, roughly 87% were seen once; the top ten hold roughly 0.8%. The sequenced sample consisted of peripheral blood. The clonotype originates from a woman in her 30s with acute or convalescent COVID-19. V and J are TRBV29-1 and TRBJ2-2; D call uncertain. The CDR3 sequence is CSVRWSTGELFF. DNA of the CDR3: TGCAGCGTCCGTTGGAGTACCGGGGAGCTGTTTTTT.